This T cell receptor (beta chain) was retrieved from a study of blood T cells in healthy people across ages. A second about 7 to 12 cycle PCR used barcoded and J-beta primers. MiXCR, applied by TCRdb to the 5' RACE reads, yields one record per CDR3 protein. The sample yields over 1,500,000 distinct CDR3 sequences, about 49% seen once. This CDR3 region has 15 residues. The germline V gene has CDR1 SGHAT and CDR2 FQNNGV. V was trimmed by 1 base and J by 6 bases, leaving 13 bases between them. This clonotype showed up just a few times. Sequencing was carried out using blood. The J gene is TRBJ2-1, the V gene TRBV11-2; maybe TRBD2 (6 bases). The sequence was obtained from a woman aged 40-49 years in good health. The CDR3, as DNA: TGTGCCAGCAGCTTAGGGGCGGGGTGGTTCAATGAGCAGTTCTTC. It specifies CASSLGAGWFNEQFF.